The sequence of this TCR beta chain was determined in a study of T cell responses to AZD1222 COVID-19 vaccine. Deletions cut 3 bases from V and 2 bases from J, with 7 bases between. Germline V CDR1 and CDR2: MNHEY, SMNVEV (reference sequence). The CDR3 consists of 13 residues. Profiling relied on immunoSEQ multiplex PCR, and the TCRdb table lists in-frame clones only, not all of them. The profile covers about 130,000 clones, with around nine tenths appearing a single time and approximately 1.6% taken by the ten largest. The V call is TRBV27, the J call TRBJ1-2; no firm D call. This specimen was peripheral blood, taken on day 0 of AZD1222 vaccination. This TCR was sampled from an adult in good health. The CDR3 sequence is CASSFRGNYGYTF. The CDR3 DNA is TGTGCCAGCAGTTTCCGAGGGAACTATGGCTACACCTTC.